This passage covers 3 T cell receptor beta chains from one sample sequenced in a study of cytomegalovirus exposure and HLA in healthy donors. PCR was performed using 60 Vbeta and 13 Jbeta primers. Generated by immunoSEQ multiplex PCR, the TCRdb table keeps only in-frame clones and is missing some. The repertoire holds 70,000 to 95,000 clones, with approximately 71% as singletons. Material: PBMCs. The receptors derive from a man aged 40-55 years in good health and CMV-seronegative.

The CDR3 sequence: CASSSSGSSYNEQFF. CDR3 in DNA: TGTGCCAGCAGCTCTAGCGGTAGCTCCTACAATGAGCAGTTCTTC. The rearrangement links TRBV5-6 to TRBJ2-1; 7 nucleotides line up with TRBD2. This CDR3 has 15 amino acids. Germline V gene lookup returns CDR1 SGHDT and CDR2 YYEEEE. J lost 0 bases, V lost 3 bases, and 3 bases had no gene match.

The rearrangement joins TRBV5-5 to TRBJ1-2; perhaps TRBD1 as D (5 bases). This CDR3 is 15 amino acids long. Trimming left V 6 bases short and J 4 bases short, with 19 bases between. CDR1 SGHKS and CDR2 YYEKEE come from the germline V gene (reference sequence). This chain's CDR3 is CASNHPTEGSYGYTF. CDR3 in DNA: TGTGCCAGCAACCACCCGACGGAGGGGAGCTATGGCTACACCTTC.

The rearrangement joins TRBV5-1 to TRBJ1-2; 7 nucleotides align to TRBD1. This CDR3 has 14 residues. V gave up 0 bases and J gave up 7 bases; unmatched junction bases: 6. From germline, CDR1 is SGHRS and CDR2 YFSETQ. The CDR3, as DNA: TGCGCCAGCAGCTTGGCCGAGGGGGCAAGTGGCTACACCTTC. Translated, it gives CASSLAEGASGYTF. Complete variable domain (other parts from reference TRBV5-1 and TRBJ1-2): KAGVTQTPRYLIKTRGQQVTLSCSPISGHRSVSWYQQTPGQGLQFLFEYFSETQRNKGNFPGRFSGRQFSNSRSEMNVSTLELGDSALYLCASSLAEGASGYTFGSGTRLTVV.